This T cell receptor (beta chain) came from a study of cytomegalovirus exposure and HLA in healthy donors. Study-wide points: According to a later analysis, donors in an Asian-associated ancestry cluster reportedly had fewer N-insertions than the 666-donor mean.

In the PCR, 60 Vbeta and 13 Jbeta primers were used. Profiling relied on immunoSEQ multiplex PCR, and the TCRdb table lists in-frame clones only, not all of them. Of more than 95,000 clones listed, about four fifths are singletons. For this clone: The antigen is unknown.

Donors counted as nominally healthy when sampled, yet unrecorded immune exposures were likely. Per germline, CDR1 SGHNT and CDR2 YENEEA. The junction had 7 bases not matched to a gene; V was cut back by 2 bases and J by 0 bases. The CDR3 runs 18 residues. The V call is TRBV11-3, the J call TRBJ2-3, with 11 bases that match TRBD2. Sequencing was performed on PBMCs. This receptor was identified in a woman aged 18-29 years in good health and CMV-seronegative. The chain's CDR3 is CASSLYRLAGGSTDTQYF. CDR3 nucleotide sequence: TGTGCCAGCAGCTTATACCGCCTAGCGGGGGGAAGCACAGATACGCAGTATTTT.